This entry lists 10 T cell receptor beta chains sequenced from one sample in a study of cytotoxic CD8 clonotypes in ibrutinib-treated CLL. Method: immunoSEQ multiplex PCR; TCRdb's copy keeps in-frame clones and lacks some. The sample has 25,000 to 30,000 clones, 75% to 80% seen once. Sequencing was performed on PBMCs, taken after 36 months of ibrutinib treatment. These receptors all stem from a human donor with chronic lymphocytic leukemia.

The chain is built from TRBV6-5 and TRBJ1-1; TRBD1 agrees at 7 bases. CDR1 and CDR2 (germline): MNHEY, SVGAGI. V gave up 4 bases and J gave up 2 bases; unmatched junction bases: 4. There are 14 residues in the CDR3. CDR3 bases: TGTGCCAGCAGTTCTCGGACAGGTAACACTGAAGCTTTCTTT. It specifies CASSSRTGNTEAFF.

The rearrangement links TRBV11-2 to TRBJ2-5; 8 bases line up with TRBD2. Trimming cost V 2 bases and J 9 bases; bases outside gene matches: 11. From germline, CDR1 is SGHAT and CDR2 FQNNGV. This CDR3 has 15 amino acids. The CDR3 loop is CASSLRTSGPWAQYF. The CDR3, as DNA: TGTGCCAGCAGCTTACGAACTAGCGGTCCGTGGGCCCAGTACTTC.

This clone was seen once. The V and J genes are TRBV5-1 and TRBJ2-7; D remains unclear. CDR3 size: 13 residues. CDR1 and CDR2 from the germline V gene are SGHRS and YFSETQ. Trimming pared 4 bases from V and 5 bases from J, leaving 13 bases between. The CDR3 reads CASSPVVGNEQYF. The CDR3 coding sequence is TGCGCCAGCAGCCCTGTGGTGGGGAACGAGCAGTACTTC.

The rearrangement joins TRBV29-1 to TRBJ1-4; 8 positions match TRBD1. Germline loops: CDR1 SQVTM, CDR2 ANQGSEA. V was clipped by 5 bases and J by 7 bases; unmatched bases: 6. This CDR3 is built from 13 residues. CDR3 nucleotide sequence: TGCAGCGTTTTGACAGGGGAGGGTGAAAAACTGTTTTTT. Protein sequence: CSVLTGEGEKLFF.

This chain links TRBV25-1 with TRBJ1-6; possible D gene TRBD1, 5 bases. CDR1 is MGHDK, CDR2 SYGVNS, per germline. V lost 6 bases and J 6 bases, leaving 12 bases between the germline ends. The CDR3 sequence is 14 residues long. The CDR3 protein is CASRPPGGNSPLHF. Here the CDR3 DNA reads TGTGCCAGCAGACCCCCGGGGGGTAATTCACCCCTCCACTTT.

The V and J genes are TRBV7-9 and TRBJ2-2; D unclear. The CDR3 sequence is 16 residues long. CDR1 is SEHNR and CDR2 is FQNEAQ in the germline V gene (reference sequence). The germline V and J ends were trimmed by 5 bases and 5 bases, with 18 bases remaining between them. CDR3 residues: CASSPSTGSGTGELFF. The CDR3 bases are TGTGCCAGCAGCCCTTCGACCGGGTCCGGGACCGGGGAGCTGTTTTTT.

The V and J genes are TRBV13 and TRBJ1-1, with 7 bases lining up with TRBD1. V shed 5 bases and J 1 base; nucleotides not matched to a gene: 4. The CDR3 is 14 residues long. Germline V CDR1 and CDR2: PRHDT, FYEKMQ (reference sequence). The CDR3 nucleotides are TGTGCCAGCAGCCTGACAGGGAGGAACACTGAAGCTTTCTTT. The encoded protein is CASSLTGRNTEAFF.

The chain has TRBV29-1 and TRBJ2-3, with D perhaps matching TRBD1 or TRBD2 (7 bases each). Germline values: CDR1 SQVTM, CDR2 ANQGSEA. Trimming stripped 8 bases from V and 5 bases from J, with 17 bases between. This CDR3 is 13 amino acids long. Here the CDR3 reads CSFQGGIGDTQYF. The DNA for the CDR3 is TGCAGCTTCCAGGGGGGGATCGGAGATACGCAGTATTTT.

The chain links TRBV29-1 to TRBJ2-5; tentatively, D is TRBD2 (6 bases). The V gene lost 6 bases and the J gene lost 5 bases, with 13 bases spanning the gap. From germline, CDR1 is SQVTM and CDR2 ANQGSEA. The CDR3 totals 12 residues. The CDR3 here is CSVSGRTETQYF. In nucleotides, the CDR3 is TGCAGCGTGTCGGGGAGGACGGAGACCCAGTACTTC. The variable domain in full, completed from reference TRBV29-1 and TRBJ2-5, reads SAVISQKPSRDICQRGTSLTIQCQVDSQVTMMFWYRQQPGQSLTLIATANQGSEATYESGFVIDKFPISRPNLTFSTLTVSNMSPEDSSIYLCSVSGRTETQYFGPGTRLLVL.

CDR3 loop: CASSRQGLNYGYTF. The CDR3, as DNA: TGTGCCAGCAGTCGACAGGGGCTTAACTATGGCTACACCTTC. This rearrangement joins TRBV27 to TRBJ1-2, with 8 bases that match TRBD1. From germline, CDR1 is MNHEY and CDR2 SMNVEV (reference sequence). V trimming: 5 bases; J trimming: 1 base; junction bases outside the gene matches: 3. The CDR3 spans 14 residues.